The clone carrying this T cell receptor beta chain was seen only once. No antigen is known for it. This entry comes from a study of OX40 agonist ivuxolimab in advanced cancers. General study points: It was also the case that some nonresponders had low normalized T-cell clonal expansion.

The V gene's germline CDR1 is SGHRS and CDR2 YFSETQ. V was trimmed by 0 bases and J by 4 bases, leaving 7 bases between them. The CDR3 is made up of 14 amino acids. Method: immunoSEQ multiplex PCR; TCRdb's copy keeps in-frame clones and lacks some. The sample gives around 53,000 clones, around 85% of which show up once; about 12% is in the top ten. This clonotype was obtained from an adult with an advanced solid tumor such as melanoma, head and neck, liver or kidney cancer. This rearrangement joins TRBV5-1 to TRBJ1-4, with D uncertain. Sequenced here: CD4+ or CD8+ T cells sorted from blood, sampled in a trial of the OX40 agonist ivuxolimab. CDR3 coding DNA: TGCGCCAGCAGCTTGGAACGTAATAATGAAAAACTGTTTTTT. Translated, it gives CASSLERNNEKLFF.